Each of the 21 T cell receptor beta chains below was sequenced from the same sample in a study of PD-1 blockade in classical Hodgkin lymphoma. Brentuximab vedotin exposure varied among the patients, all of whom had relapsed after autologous stem cell transplantation. This table comes from immunoSEQ multiplex PCR, and its TCRdb copy is limited to in-frame clones, with some not included. The sample has about 97,000 clones, approximately 80% seen once. Sample: peripheral blood mononuclear cells (PBMCs), taken at baseline. These receptor sequences come from a human donor with classical Hodgkin lymphoma.

V is TRBV5-1 and J is TRBJ2-5; 11 bases map to TRBD2. V was pared by 4 bases and J by 2 bases, with 4 bases of the junction left unmatched. The CDR3 runs to 15 residues. Germline V lookup: CDR1 SGHRS, CDR2 YFSETQ. This CDR3 reads CASSQGTSGQETQYF. The DNA for the CDR3 is TGCGCCAGCAGCCAAGGGACTAGCGGACAAGAGACCCAGTACTTC.

This rearrangement joins TRBV5-1 to TRBJ2-6; 9 bases align to TRBD2. Germline V gene sequence: CDR1 SGHRS, CDR2 YFSETQ. Trimming removed 0 bases from V and 0 bases from J; junction bases left unmatched: 7. The CDR3 is 19 residues long. Written as DNA, the CDR3 is TGCGCCAGCAGCTTGGCTTTTGGTAGCGGGGGCTCTGGGGCCAACGTCCTGACTTTC. Amino acids: CASSLAFGSGGSGANVLTF.

The chain is built from TRBV7-6 and TRBJ2-3; the D is unclear. With 5 bases removed from V and 0 bases from J, the gap between germline ends came to 15 bases. The CDR3 has 16 amino acids. Germline V gene lookup returns CDR1 SGHVS and CDR2 FNYEAQ. CDR3 bases: TGTGCCAGCAGCGGACGGTCAAAGGGTAGCACAGATACGCAGTATTTT. This translates into CASSGRSKGSTDTQYF.

This clone was seen repeatedly, ten times or more. The J gene is TRBJ2-5, the V gene TRBV6-1, with a weak D call TRBD2 (6 bases). The V and J ends lost 7 bases and 5 bases respectively, with 14 bases between them. Germline V lookup: CDR1 MNHNS, CDR2 SASEGT. CDR3 length equals 13 residues. The CDR3 loop reads CASTRGWRETQYF. The CDR3 DNA sequence: TGTGCCAGCACGCGGGGATGGAGGGAGACCCAGTACTTC.

As DNA, the CDR3 is TGTGCCACCAGAAAACTAGCGGGAGCCCCCACCGGGGAGCTGTTTTTT. Its protein is CATRKLAGAPTGELFF. This chain joins TRBV15 and TRBJ2-2; TRBD2 matches at 11 bases. This CDR3 is built from 16 residues. Germline assignment: CDR1 LNHNV and CDR2 YYDKDF (reference sequence). After removal of 6 bases from V and 4 bases from J, the junction contained 7 bases not matched to a gene.

J is TRBJ2-5 and V is TRBV6-5, with 8 bases that match TRBD2. The V segment lost 2 bases and the J segment 6 bases; nucleotides outside the gene matches: 8. The CDR3 runs to 15 residues. The germline V gene has CDR1 MNHEY and CDR2 SVGAGI. This chain's CDR3 is CASSYVREGRQTQYF. The CDR3 coding sequence is TGTGCCAGCAGTTACGTCCGGGAGGGCCGCCAGACCCAGTACTTC.

This clone has just one count. The V call is TRBV5-5, the J call TRBJ1-2, with a weak D call TRBD1 (5 bases). CDR1 is SGHKS, CDR2 YYEKEE, per germline (reference sequence). The CDR3 consists of 14 residues. V lost 0 bases and J lost 3, with 9 bases in between. For the CDR3, the DNA is TGTGCCAGCAGCTTGGTGGCCAGGGACTATGGCTACACCTTC. Amino acid sequence: CASSLVARDYGYTF.

The gene calls are TRBV30 and TRBJ2-3; possible D gene TRBD2, 7 bases. Germline V gene sequence: CDR1 GTSNPN, CDR2 SVGIG (reference sequence). Trimming pared 2 bases from V and 4 bases from J, leaving 13 bases between. The CDR3 is 14 amino acids. Here the CDR3 reads CAWSLGGRADTQYF. The DNA for the CDR3 is TGTGCCTGGAGTTTAGGGGGGAGGGCAGATACGCAGTATTTT.

The chain recombines TRBV10-3 with TRBJ2-1; no firm D call. Per germline, CDR1 ENHRY and CDR2 SYGVKD. The CDR3 runs 13 residues. The V and J ends lost 3 bases and 4 bases respectively, with 7 bases between them. The CDR3 DNA follows: TGTGCCATCAGTGACGGCACATACAATGAGCAGTTCTTC. It translates to CAISDGTYNEQFF.

This clone was detected ten times or more. The chain joins TRBV6-5 to TRBJ2-6, with D tentatively TRBD2 (6 bases). The germline gives CDR1 MNHEY, CDR2 SVGAGI. The CDR3 is 15 residues long. Trimming cost V 4 bases and J 4 bases, with 11 bases left between them. CDR3 in amino acids: CASSLEGRGANVLTF. The CDR3 DNA is TGTGCCAGCAGTTTGGAGGGTCGGGGGGCCAACGTCCTGACTTTC.

The V gene is TRBV5-1, the J gene TRBJ2-7, with a weak D call TRBD2 (6 bases). The CDR3 is 15 residues long. The V gene lost 4 bases and the J gene lost 2 bases, with 16 bases spanning the gap. CDR1 is SGHRS and CDR2 is YFSETQ in the germline V gene. The CDR3 DNA reads as TGCGCCAGCAGCGCCCGAAACGGGGGTCCCTACGAGCAGTACTTC. It codes for CASSARNGGPYEQYF.

This clone was seen a few times. This sequence joins TRBV19 and TRBJ2-7, with D unresolved. The CDR3 consists of 12 residues. V was clipped by 8 bases and J by 6 bases, with 14 bases between them. Germline CDR1 reads LNHDA; CDR2 reads SQIVND (reference sequence). The CDR3 spells CASSGEVGEQYF. CDR3 bases: TGTGCCAGTTCCGGCGAGGTCGGCGAGCAGTACTTC.

This clone was picked up one time. The rearrangement uses TRBV7-9 and TRBJ1-4; 7 positions agree with TRBD1. The CDR3 contains 14 residues. After removal of 5 bases from V and 5 bases from J, the junction contained 5 bases not matched to a gene. Germline assignment: CDR1 SEHNR and CDR2 FQNEAQ (reference sequence). DNA of the CDR3: TGTGCCAGCAGCCCAGACAGGGAAAATGAAAAACTGTTTTTT. Its translation is CASSPDRENEKLFF.

The chain carries TRBV7-8 and TRBJ2-7; D gene uncertain. Germline V CDR1 and CDR2: SGHVS, FQNEAQ. The V gene lost 11 bases and the J gene lost 7 bases, with 15 bases spanning the gap. The CDR3 sequence is 11 residues long. CDR3 sequence reads: CACRASSEQYF. The CDR3 DNA is TGTGCCTGTCGGGCGAGTAGTGAGCAGTACTTC.

The rearrangement uses TRBV21-1 and TRBJ2-2; TRBD1 was called by the table and not checked on the DNA. TRBV21-1 is labeled a pseudogene. CDR3 size: 20 residues. In nucleotides, the CDR3 is TGTGCCAGCACCCATCGAATTGGGTCGAGACAGGGTAGAGGAGGGGGGGAGCTGTTTTTT. It translates to CASTHRIGSRQGRGGGELFF.

This clone was seen more than once but under ten times. The chain carries TRBV10-3 and TRBJ1-4; D not resolved. This CDR3 spans 14 amino acids. CDR1 and CDR2 (germline): ENHRY, SYGVKD. V was pared by 0 bases and J by 7 bases, with 9 bases between. In nucleotides, the CDR3 is TGTGCCATCAGTGAGTCGGCTGGCGCTGAAAAACTGTTTTTT. It yields the protein CAISESAGAEKLFF.

The J gene is TRBJ2-1, the V gene TRBV11-3; no clear D. V lost 2 bases and J 10 bases, leaving 9 bases between the germline ends. Germline V gene sequence: CDR1 SGHNT, CDR2 YENEEA. This CDR3 is built from 12 residues. CDR3 coding DNA: TGTGCCAGCAGCTTATCTTCGGGCGAGCAGTTCTTC. Translating gives CASSLSSGEQFF. Based on the CDR3 plus reference TRBV11-3 and TRBJ2-1, the full variable domain is EAGVVQSPRYKIIEKKQPVAFWCNPISGHNTLYWYLQNLGQGPELLIRYENEEAVDDSQLPKDRFSAERLKGVDSTLKIQPAELGDSAVYLCASSLSSGEQFFGPGTRLTVL.

This clone was seen a handful of times. The chain carries TRBV19 and TRBJ1-1; a weak D match, TRBD1 (5 bases). The V end lost 10 bases, the J end lost 5 bases, and 11 bases lay between the germline ends. The CDR3 covers 11 residues. CDR1 is LNHDA and CDR2 is SQIVND in the germline V gene (reference sequence). CDR3 sequence: CATGGFTEAFF. CDR3 nucleotides: TGTGCCACTGGGGGATTTACTGAAGCTTTCTTT.

The V call is TRBV6-5, the J call TRBJ1-2; D gene ambiguous. V shed 7 bases and J shed 0 bases, with 9 bases lying between them. This CDR3 contains 13 residues. The germline V gene has CDR1 MNHEY and CDR2 SVGAGI. This chain's CDR3 is CASNPGSNYGYTF. CDR3 coding DNA: TGTGCCAGCAACCCAGGATCTAACTATGGCTACACCTTC.

The CDR3 DNA is TGCGCCAGCAGCCAAGATGAATGGGGGGCCCGGAGGAATCAGCCCCAGCATTTT. Protein sequence: CASSQDEWGARRNQPQHF. This sequence joins TRBV4-3 and TRBJ1-5; D possibly corresponds to TRBD1 (6 bases). The V gene's germline CDR1 is LGHNA and CDR2 YSLEER. The CDR3 has 18 residues. Trimming took 0 bases from V and 4 from J, leaving 19 bases between them.

The rearrangement joins TRBV7-2 to TRBJ1-2; D perhaps matches TRBD1 (5 bases). The V gene's germline CDR1 is SGHTA and CDR2 FQGNSA. The CDR3 runs 14 residues. V dropped 5 bases and J dropped 2 bases, with 12 bases sitting between them. The CDR3: CASSGGRGNYGYTF. CDR3 nucleotide sequence: TGTGCCAGCAGCGGCGGTAGGGGAAACTATGGCTACACCTTC.